The rows below give T cell receptor beta chains drawn from one sample of a study of CD8+ T cells in alopecia areata. Some clones are missing from TCRdb's copy, which holds only in-frame ones; the method was immunoSEQ multiplex PCR. The sample holds 150,000 to 200,000 clones, roughly 50% seen once. The sequencing here drew on CD4+ T cells sorted from blood, taken between weeks 55 and 65, from a patient treated with tofacitinib. These receptors all stem from a human donor with alopecia areata. The CDR3 runs from the conserved cysteine through the conserved F or W. A D gene is named only where the DNA matches it firmly. Clone size is not always given. Where it is, it says once, few, many or a class for expanded clones.

>TRBJ1-2|12|.|TRBV28|.
CASSLLPDGYTF
TGTGCCAGCAGTTTATTACCCGATGGCTACACCTTC
>TRBJ2-5|14|.|TRBV7-2|few
CASTPGKVVGTQYF
TGTGCCAGCACCCCCGGGAAGGTAGTCGGGACCCAGTACTTC
>TRBJ2-1|15|.|TRBV11-2|.
CASRAPGVSYNEQFF
TGTGCCAGCAGGGCTCCGGGGGTCTCCTACAATGAGCAGTTCTTC
>TRBJ1-4|13|TRBD1|TRBV30|.
CAWQTGVGEKLFF
TGTGCCTGGCAGACAGGGGTGGGAGAAAAACTGTTTTTT
>TRBJ2-1|11|.|TRBV5-1|.
CASSLDNEQFF
TGCGCCAGCAGCTTGGACAATGAGCAGTTCTTC
>TRBJ1-1|11|.|TRBV29-1|few
CSVPKDTEAFF
TGCAGCGTACCAAAGGACACTGAAGCTTTCTTT
>TRBJ2-1|20|TRBD1|TRBV23-1|few
CASSQSVTGRKGTIYNEQFF
TGCGCCAGCAGTCAATCGGTGACAGGGCGAAAAGGTACAATCTACAATGAGCAGTTCTTC
>TRBJ2-2|12|.|TRBV29-1|.
CSVAQGGGELFF
TGCAGCGTTGCACAGGGAGGTGGGGAGCTGTTTTTT
>TRBJ2-7|12|TRBD2|TRBV6-5|few
CASSYVAGEQYF
TGTGCCAGCAGTTACGTAGCGGGCGAGCAGTACTTC
>TRBJ2-5|18|.|TRBV4-1|.
CASSQGGGSGESQETQYF
TGCGCCAGCAGCCAAGGGGGAGGAAGCGGTGAGAGTCAAGAGACCCAGTACTTC
>TRBJ2-4|16|.|TRBV30|once
CAWSQTGGEAINIQYF
TGTGCCTGGAGTCAAACAGGGGGGGAGGCCATAAACATTCAGTACTTC
>TRBJ2-5|15|TRBD2|TRBV6-5|.
CASSAPSGGAETQYF
TGTGCCAGCAGTGCCCCTAGCGGGGGGGCAGAGACCCAGTACTTC
>TRBJ2-5|13|.|TRBV7-2|.
CASSFGTRETQYF
TGTGCCAGCAGCTTCGGGACAAGGGAGACCCAGTACTTC
>TRBJ1-5|14|.|TRBV18|.
CASSPDSSNQPQHF
TGTGCCAGCTCACCAGACAGTAGCAATCAGCCCCAGCATTTT
>TRBJ2-7|11|.|TRBV6-1|.
CASRAAYEQYF
TGTGCCAGCAGGGCAGCCTACGAGCAGTACTTC
>TRBJ1-2|13|TRBD1|TRBV6-6|.
CASRSDRGYGYTF
TGTGCCAGCAGGTCCGACAGGGGCTATGGCTACACCTTC
>TRBJ1-6|15|TRBD1|TRBV7-2|.
CASSLVGQGDSPLHF
TGTGCCAGCAGCTTAGTCGGACAGGGTGATTCACCCCTCCACTTT
>TRBJ1-2|14|TRBD1|TRBV30|.
CAWRDRGRNYGYTF
TGTGCCTGGAGGGACAGGGGCAGGAACTATGGCTACACCTTC